This TCR beta chain is from a study of shared clonotypes between healthy human individuals. CDR1 PRHDT and CDR2 FYEKMQ come from the germline V gene (reference sequence). The CDR3 loop spans 13 amino acids. V was clipped by 5 bases and J by 7 bases, with 14 bases between them. Over several immunoSEQ plates, each subset's genomic DNA was distributed in even portions. Using immunoSEQ multiplex PCR, the repertoire was profiled, and TCRdb retains in-frame clones only, with some absent. Among around 100,000 clones, around two thirds were seen once, and the ten largest hold 20% to 25%. This clone has just a few counts.

Sequenced input: memory CD8+ T cells sorted from blood. Subset noted: CD45RO+ cells pooled with CCR7-negative TemRA cells. This rearrangement joins TRBV13 to TRBJ1-2; possible D gene TRBD1, 5 bases. The sequence came from a woman aged 25 to 45 in good health. CDR3 in DNA: TGTGCCAGCAGCGAAGAGGGGATTCTTGGCTACACCTTC. It encodes CASSEEGILGYTF.